The source of this TCR beta chain is a study of shared clonotypes between healthy human individuals. Study observations and caveats: The represented genetic and exposure-history diversity was limited by the small number of donors.

Libraries were prepared by immunoSEQ multiplex PCR; TCRdb keeps only in-frame clonotypes and omits some of them. The sample yields millions of clones, more than 85% seen once. This clone has more than one count but fewer than ten. Its antigen remains unknown. V lost 1 base and J lost 1, with 8 bases in between. Germline-derived CDR1 and CDR2 are SGDLS and YYNGEE. The CDR3 is made up of 14 amino acids. Sample: naive CD4+ T cells from PBMCs. Regarding subset: CD45RA+ positively selected. The sequence derives from a man aged 18 to 29 in good health. Some clones in this sample may be carry-over from other donors' samples. The rearrangement links TRBV9 to TRBJ1-1; D gene ambiguous. CDR3 in amino acids: CASSVKPENTEAFF. The CDR3 coding sequence is TGTGCCAGCAGCGTAAAACCTGAGAACACTGAAGCTTTCTTT.